Listed below are T cell receptor beta chains from one sample, sequenced in a study of T cell repertoires in cytomegalovirus infection. Antigens of these TCRs are unknown. Each CDR3 protein is one row after TCRdb ran MiXCR on the reads. The table shows roughly 170,000 distinct CDR3 sequences, with about a fifth occurring only once. Sequenced material: CD8+ T cells from cultured PBMCs, taken from culture after CMV antigen stimulation. The receptors stem from a human donor in good health (CMV status not recorded). Some clones in this sample may be carry-over from other donors' samples. The CDR3 runs from the conserved cysteine through the conserved F or W. D genes are given only for firm matches. Size tells how often a clone was seen (once, few, many) or the class of an expanded clone, and some rows leave it out.

size: -
J: TRBJ1-1
D: -
V: TRBV9
CDR3: CASSVGVQRTEAFF
DNA: TGTGCCAGCAGCGTAGGAGTTCAAAGGACTGAAGCTTTCTTT

size: -
J: TRBJ2-2
D: TRBD1
V: TRBV7-6
CDR3: CASSPPPQGDAGELFF
DNA: TGTGCCAGCAGCCCCCCGCCCCAGGGGGACGCCGGGGAGCTGTTTTTT

size: few
J: TRBJ2-1
D: -
V: TRBV12-3/TRBV12-4
CDR3: CASSLAPLSNEQFF
DNA: TGTGCCAGCAGTTTAGCCCCCCTTTCCAATGAGCAGTTCTTC

size: -
J: TRBJ1-6
D: -
V: TRBV12-5
CDR3: CASGSNKTVYNSPLHF
DNA: TGTGCTAGTGGTTCAAACAAGACAGTCTATAATTCACCCCTCCACTTT

size: few
J: TRBJ2-2
D: TRBD2
V: TRBV11-1
CDR3: CASSLSGGYTGELFF
DNA: TGTGCCAGCAGCTTGTCGGGGGGTTACACCGGGGAGCTGTTTTTT

size: -
J: TRBJ2-1
D: -
V: TRBV4-1
CDR3: CASSPISGENEQFF
DNA: TGCGCCAGCAGCCCCATTTCGGGGGAGAATGAGCAGTTCTTC

size: -
J: TRBJ1-1
D: -
V: TRBV27
CDR3: CASSLSREARTEAFF
DNA: TGTGCCAGCAGTTTATCCAGGGAGGCGCGGACTGAAGCTTTCTTT

size: few
J: TRBJ1-1
D: TRBD1
V: TRBV7-9
CDR3: CASSPGQGHLNTEAFF
DNA: TGTGCCAGCAGCCCAGGACAGGGACATTTGAACACTGAAGCTTTCTTT

size: -
J: TRBJ2-3
D: TRBD1
V: TRBV7-9
CDR3: CASSPEGALPDTQYF
DNA: TGTGCCAGCAGCCCTGAGGGGGCATTACCAGATACGCAGTATTTT

size: few
J: TRBJ2-2
D: TRBD2
V: TRBV7-6
CDR3: CASSPVAGGFAGELFF
DNA: TGTGCCAGCAGCCCAGTAGCGGGGGGTTTCGCCGGGGAGCTGTTTTTT

size: -
J: TRBJ1-2
D: -
V: TRBV6-4
CDR3: CASSDRDGGDGYTF
DNA: TGTGCCAGCAGTGACAGGGATGGAGGTGATGGCTACACCTTC

size: few
J: TRBJ2-7
D: -
V: TRBV11-2
CDR3: CASSLGGTAYEQYF
DNA: TGTGCCAGCAGCTTAGGCGGGACAGCCTACGAGCAGTACTTC

size: -
J: TRBJ1-1
D: TRBD1
V: TRBV7-9
CDR3: CASSQAGQGGTEAFF
DNA: TGTGCCAGCAGCCAGGCGGGACAGGGGGGCACTGAAGCTTTCTTT

size: few
J: TRBJ1-1
D: -
V: TRBV7-9
CDR3: CASSSNGWGATEAFF
DNA: TGTGCCAGCAGCTCAAACGGCTGGGGCGCCACTGAAGCTTTCTTT

size: many
J: TRBJ2-1
D: -
V: TRBV7-3
CDR3: CASSSSSALYNEQFF
DNA: TGTGCCAGCAGCTCGTCTTCTGCCCTCTACAATGAGCAGTTCTTC

size: -
J: TRBJ1-4
D: -
V: TRBV4-1
CDR3: CASSQVRQAATNEKLFF
DNA: TGCGCCAGCAGCCAAGTCAGGCAGGCAGCAACTAATGAAAAACTGTTTTTT

size: -
J: TRBJ2-7
D: -
V: TRBV12-3/TRBV12-4
CDR3: CASSYASREQYF
DNA: TGTGCCAGCAGTTACGCATCAAGGGAGCAGTACTTC

size: few
J: TRBJ2-6
D: -
V: TRBV7-9
CDR3: CASSYVGASSGANVLTF
DNA: TGTGCCAGCAGCTACGTCGGAGCGAGCTCTGGGGCCAACGTCCTGACTTTC

size: few
J: TRBJ2-1
D: TRBD2
V: TRBV7-8
CDR3: CASSSGRVRGLAGLANSSDEQFF
DNA: TGTGCCAGCAGCTCAGGGAGGGTCCGAGGACTAGCGGGGCTAGCCAACTCCTCCGATGAGCAGTTCTTC

size: many
J: TRBJ1-4
D: -
V: TRBV7-2
CDR3: CASSLATGATNEKLFF
DNA: TGTGCCAGCAGCTTAGCCACGGGAGCAACTAATGAAAAACTGTTTTTT

size: few
J: TRBJ2-7
D: TRBD2
V: TRBV20-1
CDR3: CSARDPRTSGSYEQYF
DNA: TGCAGTGCTAGAGATCCTAGGACTAGCGGCTCCTACGAGCAGTACTTC

size: many
J: TRBJ2-7
D: TRBD1
V: TRBV7-9
CDR3: CASSSATPGQGFPYEQYF
DNA: TGTGCCAGCAGCTCCGCCACACCGGGACAGGGGTTTCCGTACGAGCAGTACTTC

size: few
J: TRBJ1-2
D: -
V: TRBV29-1
CDR3: CSVELPTGPGGYTF
DNA: TGCAGCGTTGAGTTGCCGACAGGTCCCGGAGGCTACACCTTC

size: -
J: TRBJ2-2
D: -
V: TRBV7-9
CDR3: CASGGPGELFF
DNA: TGTGCCAGCGGGGGTCCCGGGGAGCTGTTTTTT

size: -
J: TRBJ1-5
D: -
V: TRBV6-5
CDR3: CASSESTGTSNQPQHF
DNA: TGTGCCAGCAGTGAATCAACAGGGACAAGCAATCAGCCCCAGCATTTT

size: -
J: TRBJ2-1
D: -
V: TRBV7-1
CDR3: CASSSQGEGEQFF
DNA: TGTGCCAGCAGTTCACAGGGGGAGGGTGAGCAGTTCTTC

size: few
J: TRBJ2-5
D: -
V: TRBV6-5
CDR3: CASRWGGVETQYF
DNA: TGTGCCAGCCGGTGGGGGGGCGTCGAGACCCAGTACTTC

size: few
J: TRBJ2-7
D: -
V: TRBV6-8
CDR3: CASSYSQEGWGYEQYF
DNA: TGTGCCAGCAGTTACTCGCAGGAGGGTTGGGGATACGAGCAGTACTTC

size: few
J: TRBJ2-4
D: -
V: TRBV5-1
CDR3: CASREQGGKNIQYF
DNA: TGCGCCAGCAGAGAACAGGGAGGCAAAAACATTCAGTACTTC

size: -
J: TRBJ1-2
D: -
V: TRBV7-2
CDR3: CASSLGRVPDYGYTF
DNA: TGTGCCAGCAGCTTAGGACGCGTACCTGACTATGGCTACACCTTC

size: -
J: TRBJ2-5
D: TRBD2
V: TRBV7-2
CDR3: CASSPGTSGGTLQETQYF
DNA: TGTGCCAGCAGCCCTGGGACTAGCGGGGGGACCCTACAAGAGACCCAGTACTTC

size: few
J: TRBJ2-1
D: -
V: TRBV7-6
CDR3: CASSLALGDNEQFF
DNA: TGTGCCAGCAGCTTAGCGCTAGGGGACAATGAGCAGTTCTTC

size: few
J: TRBJ2-3
D: -
V: TRBV13
CDR3: CASSHGSTDTQYF
DNA: TGTGCCAGCAGCCACGGGAGCACAGATACGCAGTATTTT

size: -
J: TRBJ2-7
D: -
V: TRBV7-2
CDR3: CASSWDGIFSYEQYF
DNA: TGTGCCAGCAGCTGGGACGGAATCTTCTCCTACGAGCAGTACTTC

size: few
J: TRBJ1-5
D: -
V: TRBV6-2/TRBV6-3
CDR3: CASSREPQHF
DNA: TGTGCCAGCAGTCGGGAGCCCCAGCATTTT

size: -
J: TRBJ1-5
D: -
V: TRBV20-1
CDR3: CSARPGTRSAQHF
DNA: TGCAGTGCTAGACCAGGGACTCGGTCCGCCCAGCATTTT

size: many
J: TRBJ1-1
D: -
V: TRBV6-6
CDR3: CASGTTGMNTEAFF
DNA: TGTGCCAGCGGAACGACAGGCATGAACACTGAAGCTTTCTTT

size: few
J: TRBJ1-1
D: TRBD1
V: TRBV7-2
CDR3: CASSQHAGTGVTEAFF
DNA: TGTGCCAGCAGCCAACATGCCGGGACAGGGGTGACTGAAGCTTTCTTT

size: few
J: TRBJ2-3
D: TRBD2
V: TRBV20-1
CDR3: CSARLEALAGLSSTDTQYF
DNA: TGCAGTGCTAGACTTGAAGCGCTAGCGGGGTTATCTAGCACAGATACGCAGTATTTT

size: -
J: TRBJ2-3
D: -
V: TRBV7-9
CDR3: CASSLRWDTQYF
DNA: TGTGCCAGCAGCTTGCGATGGGATACGCAGTATTTT

size: few
J: TRBJ1-1
D: -
V: TRBV12-3/TRBV12-4
CDR3: CASSGRVTEAFF
DNA: TGTGCCAGCAGTGGGAGGGTCACTGAAGCTTTCTTT

size: few
J: TRBJ2-1
D: -
V: TRBV29-1
CDR3: CSVESPQRSSYNEQFF
DNA: TGCAGCGTTGAAAGCCCCCAGCGTAGCTCCTACAATGAGCAGTTCTTC

size: -
J: TRBJ2-1
D: -
V: TRBV7-9
CDR3: CASSLAGLAYNEQFF
DNA: TGTGCCAGCAGCTTGGCGGGCTTGGCATACAATGAGCAGTTCTTC

size: -
J: TRBJ2-7
D: TRBD2
V: TRBV7-2
CDR3: CASSLRVLRDYVYEQYF
DNA: TGTGCCAGCAGCTTAAGAGTACTCCGGGACTACGTCTACGAGCAGTACTTC

size: -
J: TRBJ1-1
D: TRBD1
V: TRBV12-3/TRBV12-4
CDR3: CASSFDRDTEAFF
DNA: TGTGCCAGCAGTTTTGACAGGGATACTGAAGCTTTCTTT

size: few
J: TRBJ1-3
D: -
V: TRBV7-2
CDR3: CASRSEGGISSGNTIYF
DNA: TGTGCCAGCAGGTCAGAGGGGGGCATCTCTTCTGGAAACACCATATATTTT

size: -
J: TRBJ2-1
D: TRBD2
V: TRBV12-3/TRBV12-4
CDR3: CASSPASGVYNEQFF
DNA: TGTGCCAGCAGTCCCGCTAGCGGGGTTTACAATGAGCAGTTCTTC

size: few
J: TRBJ2-7
D: TRBD1
V: TRBV6-2/TRBV6-3
CDR3: CASSYLQGVPSLEQYF
DNA: TGTGCCAGCAGTTATTTGCAGGGGGTCCCCTCTCTCGAGCAGTACTTC

size: -
J: TRBJ1-2
D: -
V: TRBV7-8
CDR3: CASSGLGDLLAF
DNA: TGTGCCAGCAGCGGCCTTGGGGACCTATTGGCCTTC

size: -
J: TRBJ2-4
D: TRBD1
V: TRBV7-9
CDR3: CASSSRTGPAKNIQYF
DNA: TGTGCCAGCAGTTCCCGGACAGGGCCGGCCAAAAACATTCAGTACTTC

size: -
J: TRBJ2-7
D: TRBD1
V: TRBV11-1
CDR3: CASSSGTGEYEQYF
DNA: TGTGCCAGCAGCTCCGGGACAGGGGAATACGAGCAGTACTTC

size: -
J: TRBJ2-2
D: TRBD1
V: TRBV27
CDR3: CASSWDRGDSGELFF
DNA: TGTGCCAGCAGCTGGGACAGGGGGGACTCCGGGGAGCTGTTTTTT

size: -
J: TRBJ1-4
D: -
V: TRBV7-9
CDR3: CASSSSGLLNEKLFF
DNA: TGTGCCAGCAGCTCCTCAGGGCTCTTGAATGAAAAACTGTTTTTT

size: -
J: TRBJ2-5
D: -
V: TRBV7-2
CDR3: CASGISQETQYF
DNA: TGTGCCAGCGGTATATCCCAAGAGACCCAGTACTTC

size: large
J: TRBJ2-1
D: -
V: TRBV7-6
CDR3: CASSLDAGQGKYNEQFF
DNA: TGTGCCAGCAGCTTAGATGCTGGGCAGGGAAAATACAATGAGCAGTTCTTC